Listed here are 20 T cell receptor beta chains from one sample, sequenced in a study of PD-1 blockade in mismatch repair-deficient tumors. Clones were read by immunoSEQ multiplex PCR, and TCRdb kept only the in-frame ones, dropping some. The profile shows 40,000 to 60,000 clones, around three quarters of them singletons. Here the sequenced sample was PBMCs, taken before pembrolizumab treatment. The receptors were sampled from an adult with mismatch repair-deficient cancer.

CDR3 amino acids: CASSPSTGRDYGYTF. CDR3 nucleotide sequence: TGTGCCAGCAGCCCGTCTACAGGGAGGGACTATGGCTACACCTTC. The chain carries TRBV16 and TRBJ1-2; the D gene is possibly TRBD1 (6 bases). This CDR3 comprises 15 residues. V lost 4 bases and J 3 bases, leaving 15 bases between the germline ends. Germline CDR1 KGHSY, CDR2 FQNENV.

J is TRBJ1-1 and V is TRBV28, with no clear D. Trimming cost V 10 bases and J 4 bases, with 10 bases left between them. Germline assignment: CDR1 MDHEN and CDR2 SYDVKM. CDR3 length: 11 amino acids. The CDR3: CATEVSTEAFF. The CDR3, as DNA: TGTGCCACGGAGGTATCCACTGAAGCTTTCTTT.

This rearrangement joins TRBV5-1 to TRBJ1-1; the D gene is possibly TRBD1 (5 bases). The CDR3 is 14 residues long. Trimming pared 0 bases from V and 4 bases from J, leaving 10 bases between. Germline V gene lookup returns CDR1 SGHRS and CDR2 YFSETQ. The CDR3 spells CASSLAGQGTEAFF. CDR3 in DNA: TGCGCCAGCAGCTTGGCGGGTCAGGGCACTGAAGCTTTCTTT.

This clone was detected only a few times. The V gene is TRBV7-9, the J gene TRBJ2-1; TRBD2 matches at 9 bases. Trimming cost V 0 bases and J 9 bases; bases outside gene matches: 6. CDR3 length: 15 amino acids. CDR1 and CDR2 (germline): SEHNR, FQNEAQ (reference sequence). This CDR3 is CASSLAIAGDLEQFF. Written as DNA, the CDR3 is TGTGCCAGCAGCTTAGCGATAGCGGGAGATCTTGAGCAGTTCTTC.

V and J are TRBV6-5 and TRBJ1-4; D unresolved. The CDR3 runs 14 residues. V lost 4 bases, J lost 3 bases, and 9 bases lay in between. The germline gives CDR1 MNHEY, CDR2 SVGAGI. CDR3 region: CASSFSQANEKLFF. CDR3 nucleotides: TGTGCCAGCAGTTTCAGTCAGGCTAATGAAAAACTGTTTTTT.

The chain couples TRBV5-1 to TRBJ1-2; perhaps TRBD1 as D (6 bases). The CDR3 is made up of 16 amino acids. Between the trimmed V and J ends, which lost 4 bases and 7 bases, there was a span of 23 bases. Germline CDR1 and CDR2: SGHRS and YFSETQ. The CDR3 DNA reads as TGCGCCAGCAGCCGGACAGCGTCTACCTTAACGGGTGGCTACACCTTC. As protein: CASSRTASTLTGGYTF.

This chain uses TRBV9 with TRBJ2-3; 10 positions agree with TRBD2. This CDR3 is built from 15 residues. V lost 4 bases to trimming and J lost 1 base; unmatched junction nucleotides: 3. Germline CDR1 SGDLS, CDR2 YYNGEE. The CDR3 is CASSIGTSGTDTQYF. The CDR3 DNA reads as TGTGCCAGCAGCATTGGGACTAGCGGCACAGATACGCAGTATTTT.

This clone was detected only once. J is TRBJ1-4 and V is TRBV27; TRBD1 agrees at 11 bases. Germline loops: CDR1 MNHEY, CDR2 SMNVEV (reference sequence). The CDR3 spans 18 residues. Trimming took 1 base from V and 2 from J; bases not matched to a gene: 6. The chain's CDR3 is CASSLYRTGGVTNEKLFF. The CDR3 DNA reads TGTGCCAGCAGTTTATACCGGACAGGGGGCGTCACTAATGAAAAACTGTTTTTT.

V gene TRBV30 combines with J gene TRBJ1-2; D remains ambiguous. V was trimmed by 2 bases and J by 3 bases, leaving 16 bases between them. CDR3 length: 15 residues. Looked up from germline, CDR1 is GTSNPN and CDR2 is SVGIG (reference sequence). The CDR3 loop is CAWSRSSRGHYGYTF. CDR3 sequence (DNA): TGTGCCTGGAGTCGATCCTCCCGAGGGCACTATGGCTACACCTTC.

The chain carries TRBV11-2 and TRBJ1-2; 9 positions agree with TRBD1. The CDR3 is 13 amino acids. Germline V gene lookup returns CDR1 SGHAT and CDR2 FQNNGV. Unmatched junction bases numbered 9, after V lost 10 bases and J lost 6 bases. The CDR3 sequence is CATPGQGTHGYTF. In DNA, the CDR3 is TGTGCCACCCCAGGACAGGGGACACATGGCTACACCTTC.

The V call is TRBV9, the J call TRBJ2-5; D remains ambiguous. Germline V gene data show CDR1 as SGDLS and CDR2 as YYNGEE. The V and J ends lost 5 bases and 4 bases respectively, with 12 bases between them. The CDR3 has 13 residues. The CDR3 protein is CASSRERLETQYF. The CDR3 coding sequence is TGTGCCAGCAGTAGGGAACGGTTAGAGACCCAGTACTTC. The full variable domain, rest sourced from reference TRBV9 and TRBJ2-5, is DSGVTQTPKHLITATGQRVTLRCSPRSGDLSVYWYQQSLDQGLQFLIQYYNGEERAKGNILERFSAQQFPDLHSELNLSSLELGDSALYFCASSRERLETQYFGPGTRLLVL.

This clone was seen once. The rearrangement links TRBV9 to TRBJ2-1, with TRBD2 matching 8 bases. The CDR3 totals 15 residues. Germline V gene lookup returns CDR1 SGDLS and CDR2 YYNGEE. V was pared by 0 bases and J by 8 bases, with 7 bases of the junction left unmatched. Here the CDR3 DNA reads TGTGCCAGCAGCGTAGAAGGGACTAGAACTGATGAGCAGTTCTTC. It specifies CASSVEGTRTDEQFF.

The DNA for the CDR3 is TGCAGCGGGGGGGGACAGTACGAGCAGTACTTC. Protein sequence: CSGGGQYEQYF. The chain recombines TRBV29-1 with TRBJ2-7; the D gene could be TRBD1 or TRBD2 (7 bases each). The germline gives CDR1 SQVTM, CDR2 ANQGSEA. V shed 7 bases and J shed 4 bases, with 11 bases lying between them. CDR3 size: 11 residues.

J is TRBJ1-5 and V is TRBV18; 10 bases line up with TRBD1. Looked up from germline, CDR1 is KGHSH and CDR2 is LQKENI. V shed 6 bases, J shed 5 bases, and the junction held 4 bases outside the gene matches. The CDR3 extends over 14 amino acids. The CDR3 spells CASSGTGEDQPQHF. As DNA, the CDR3 is TGTGCCAGCTCTGGGACAGGGGAAGATCAGCCCCAGCATTTT.

V gene TRBV2 combines with J gene TRBJ2-7; 14 bases map to TRBD2. The germline CDR1 and CDR2 sequences are SNHLY and FYNNEI. Trimming took 6 bases from V and 6 from J; bases not matched to a gene: 4. The CDR3 spans 14 residues. The CDR3 region is CASRGGTSGGEQYF. The CDR3 coding sequence is TGTGCCAGCAGAGGTGGGACTAGCGGGGGCGAGCAGTACTTC.

The chain joins TRBV6-5 to TRBJ1-5; D ambiguous. The CDR3 is 15 amino acids. Trimming stripped 4 bases from V and 0 bases from J, with 10 bases between. Germline loops: CDR1 MNHEY, CDR2 SVGAGI. In DNA form, the CDR3 reads TGTGCCAGCAGTTTAGGGATGAGTAGCAATCAGCCCCAGCATTTT. It specifies CASSLGMSSNQPQHF.

A few counts support this clone. The V and J genes are TRBV7-9 and TRBJ2-7; D uncertain. This CDR3 contains 12 residues. Trimming left V 3 bases short and J 3 bases short, with 6 bases between. CDR1 SEHNR and CDR2 FQNEAQ come from the germline V gene (reference sequence). This CDR3 is CASSFDYYEQYF. Written as DNA, the CDR3 is TGTGCCAGCAGCTTCGATTACTACGAGCAGTACTTC.

This chain links TRBV29-1 with TRBJ2-1, with D unresolved. This CDR3 has 15 amino acids. V was pared by 4 bases and J by 3 bases, with 16 bases between. Per germline, CDR1 SQVTM and CDR2 ANQGSEA. The CDR3 region is CSVGSRPDVYNEQFF. CDR3 coding DNA: TGCAGCGTTGGATCCCGTCCCGACGTCTACAATGAGCAGTTCTTC.

The chain joins TRBV5-6 to TRBJ2-7; tentatively, D is TRBD2 (6 bases). The V gene's germline CDR1 is SGHDT and CDR2 YYEEEE. Trimming stripped 0 bases from V and 4 bases from J, with 20 bases between. The CDR3 has 17 amino acids. The CDR3 reads CASSLAGGWQGPYEQYF. The CDR3 coding sequence is TGTGCCAGCAGCTTGGCTGGGGGGTGGCAGGGACCTTACGAGCAGTACTTC.

The chain joins TRBV5-8 to TRBJ2-7; no reliable D call. This CDR3 spans 13 amino acids. The ends were cut back, 7 bases at V and 7 bases at J, with 18 bases in the middle. Germline V gene lookup returns CDR1 SGHTS and CDR2 YDEGEE. For the CDR3, the DNA is TGTGCCAGCCCTGATCCGGATAGTGGGGAGCAGTACTTC. The encoded protein is CASPDPDSGEQYF.